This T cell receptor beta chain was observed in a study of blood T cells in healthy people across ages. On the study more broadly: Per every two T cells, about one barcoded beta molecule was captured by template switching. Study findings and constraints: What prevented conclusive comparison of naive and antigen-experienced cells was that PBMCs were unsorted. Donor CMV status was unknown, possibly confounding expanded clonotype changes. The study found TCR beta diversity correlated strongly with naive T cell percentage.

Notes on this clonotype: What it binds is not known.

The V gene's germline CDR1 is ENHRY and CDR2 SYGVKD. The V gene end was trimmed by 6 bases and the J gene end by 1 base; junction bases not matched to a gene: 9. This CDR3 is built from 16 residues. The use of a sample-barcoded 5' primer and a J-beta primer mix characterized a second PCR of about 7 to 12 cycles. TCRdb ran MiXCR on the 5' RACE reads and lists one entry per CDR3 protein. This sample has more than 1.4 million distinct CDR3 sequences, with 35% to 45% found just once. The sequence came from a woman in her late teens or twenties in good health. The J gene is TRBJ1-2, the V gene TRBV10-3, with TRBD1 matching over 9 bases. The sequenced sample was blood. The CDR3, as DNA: TGTGCCATCAGGAAAACAGGGGGCGCGGATAACTATGGCTACACCTTC. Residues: CAIRKTGGADNYGYTF.